The 23 T cell receptor beta chains given below trace back to one sample, sequenced in a study of shared clonotypes between healthy human individuals. Libraries were prepared by immunoSEQ multiplex PCR; TCRdb keeps only in-frame clonotypes and omits some of them. The sample comprises hundreds of thousands of clones, over 65% of which are singletons, and around 10% rests with the top ten. The specimen was memory CD4+ T cells sorted from blood. The subset: CD45RA-negative fraction. The receptors here all came from a young man in good health.

The rearrangement joins TRBV9 to TRBJ2-1, with TRBD1 matching 10 bases. The V segment lost 6 bases and the J segment 6 bases; nucleotides outside the gene matches: 6. CDR3 length equals 14 residues. Germline V gives CDR1 SGDLS, CDR2 YYNGEE. This CDR3 reads CASNRDRGPNEQFF. The CDR3 DNA follows: TGTGCCAGCAATCGGGACAGGGGACCCAATGAGCAGTTCTTC.

The gene calls are TRBV5-1 and TRBJ1-1, with no clear D. Trimming shortened V by 0 bases and J by 5 bases, and 11 bases separated the two germline ends. Per germline, CDR1 SGHRS and CDR2 YFSETQ. CDR3 length equals 14 residues. The CDR3 reads CASSLDAASTEAFF. CDR3 nucleotide sequence: TGCGCCAGCAGCTTGGACGCTGCCTCTACTGAAGCTTTCTTT.

The chain has TRBV19 and TRBJ2-1; TRBD2 is a possible D gene (5 bases). In germline, CDR1 is LNHDA, CDR2 SQIVND (reference sequence). The CDR3 has 15 amino acids. V was pared by 5 bases and J by 1 base, with 12 bases between. Here the CDR3 DNA reads TGTGCCAGTAGTGACCGGAGGTGGTCCTACAATGAGCAGTTCTTC. Its protein is CASSDRRWSYNEQFF.

The chain couples TRBV5-4 to TRBJ1-2; a possible D gene is TRBD1 (5 bases). Germline CDR1 reads SGHNT; CDR2 reads YYREEE (reference sequence). The CDR3 has 13 amino acids. V was clipped by 1 base and J by 6 bases, with 10 bases between them. The CDR3 loop is CASSLRGSDGYTF. The CDR3 DNA sequence: TGTGCCAGCAGCTTGCGGGGGTCGGATGGCTACACCTTC. Full variable domain (remainder filled in from reference TRBV5-4 and TRBJ1-2): ETGVTQSPTHLIKTRGQQVTLRCSSQSGHNTVSWYQQALGQGPQFIFQYYREEENGRGNFPPRFSGLQFPNYSSELNVNALELDDSALYLCASSLRGSDGYTFGSGTRLTVV.

The genes are TRBV2 and TRBJ2-2, with 10 bases identical to TRBD2. V lost 2 bases to trimming and J lost 5 bases; unmatched junction nucleotides: 2. The germline gives CDR1 SNHLY, CDR2 FYNNEI. The CDR3 spans 15 residues. CDR3 sequence reads: CASSEQAGGTGELFF. CDR3 in DNA: TGTGCCAGCAGTGAACAAGCGGGAGGGACCGGGGAGCTGTTTTTT.

The genes are TRBV28 and TRBJ2-1; 8 bases line up with TRBD1. The CDR3 extends over 16 amino acids. The V gene's germline CDR1 is MDHEN and CDR2 SYDVKM. V lost 4 bases, J lost 8 bases, and 13 bases stayed unmatched. The CDR3 DNA is TGTGCCAGCAGTTCGGGGAAAACAGGGGGTGGGTATGAGCAGTTCTTC. This codes for CASSSGKTGGGYEQFF. The whole variable domain, remainder taken from reference TRBV28 and TRBJ2-1, is DVKVTQSSRYLVKRTGEKVFLECVQDMDHENMFWYRQDPGLGLRLIYFSYDVKMKEKGDIPEGYSVSREKKERFSLILESASTNQTSMYLCASSSGKTGGGYEQFFGPGTRLTVL.

CDR3 nucleotide sequence: TGTGCCAGCTCACCACCGAGGGGCGGGGAGACCCAGTACTTC. It specifies CASSPPRGGETQYF. V is TRBV18 and J is TRBJ2-5, with D perhaps assigned TRBD1 or TRBD2 (5 bases each). V was pared by 0 bases and J by 5 bases, with 10 bases between. The CDR3 spans 14 residues. Germline lookup yields CDR1 KGHSH and CDR2 LQKENI.

V gene TRBV7-2 combines with J gene TRBJ2-7; D is perhaps TRBD2 (6 bases). The CDR3 has 13 amino acids. Trimming stripped 5 bases from V and 6 bases from J, with 14 bases between. Germline V lookup: CDR1 SGHTA, CDR2 FQGNSA. CDR3 nucleotides: TGTGCCAGCAGCCCTCGGGGGAGTTCCGAGCAGTACTTC. Translated, it gives CASSPRGSSEQYF.

The genes are TRBV5-5 and TRBJ1-5; tentatively, D is TRBD1 (6 bases). The CDR3 is 14 amino acids. Germline CDR1 and CDR2: SGHKS and YYEKEE (reference sequence). V lost 1 base, J lost 9 bases, and 14 bases lay in between. As DNA, the CDR3 is TGTGCCAGCAGCTTGAGGCAGGGGATAATGCCCCAGCATTTT. It codes for CASSLRQGIMPQHF.

This clone has more than one count but fewer than ten. V usage is TRBV5-1 and J usage is TRBJ2-7, with TRBD2 identical over 11 bases. J lost 6 bases, V lost 3 bases, and 5 bases had no gene match. The CDR3 has 14 residues. The germline CDR1 and CDR2 sequences are SGHRS and YFSETQ. The CDR3 spells CASSSLAGGSEQYF. The CDR3 DNA is TGCGCCAGCAGCTCCCTAGCGGGAGGCTCCGAGCAGTACTTC.

V usage is TRBV5-1 and J usage is TRBJ2-1; TRBD2 matches at 11 bases. The V gene end was trimmed by 6 bases and the J gene end by 7 bases; junction bases not matched to a gene: 9. This CDR3 is 15 amino acids long. CDR1 and CDR2 (germline): SGHRS, YFSETQ. As DNA, the CDR3 is TGCGCCAGCACCTCCGTAGCGGGAGGGTGGAATGAGCAGTTCTTC. Translated: CASTSVAGGWNEQFF.

The rearrangement joins TRBV7-2 to TRBJ2-7; tentatively, D is TRBD1 or TRBD2 (5 bases each). With 1 base removed from V and 2 bases from J, the gap between germline ends came to 12 bases. The CDR3 is 15 residues long. Per the germline V gene, CDR1 is SGHTA and CDR2 is FQGNSA. This CDR3 is CASSLDRGAAYEQYF. In nucleotides, the CDR3 is TGTGCCAGCAGCTTAGATCGAGGGGCGGCCTACGAGCAGTACTTC.

The chain couples TRBV9 to TRBJ2-7, with 7 bases aligning to TRBD2. The length of the CDR3 is 14 residues. The J segment lost 2 bases and the V segment lost 1 base, leaving 3 bases of the junction unmatched. CDR1 is SGDLS and CDR2 is YYNGEE in the germline V gene. The CDR3 spells CASSVSGTPYEQYF. The CDR3 nucleotides read TGTGCCAGCAGCGTAAGCGGGACCCCCTACGAGCAGTACTTC.

The V gene is TRBV27, the J gene TRBJ2-7; D not certain. The germline V and J ends were trimmed by 3 bases and 1 base, with 7 bases remaining between them. CDR1 and CDR2 (germline): MNHEY, SMNVEV (reference sequence). The CDR3 runs 13 residues. CDR3 sequence: CASSLLNSYEQYF. CDR3 bases: TGTGCCAGCAGTTTGCTCAATTCCTACGAGCAGTACTTC.

This chain links TRBV29-1 with TRBJ1-4; no firm D call. The length of the CDR3 is 13 residues. Germline V gives CDR1 SQVTM, CDR2 ANQGSEA. The germline V and J ends were trimmed by 7 bases and 8 bases, with 17 bases remaining between them. In DNA, the CDR3 is TGCAGCGCCCAGCCGGGGTGGGAAGAAAAACTGTTTTTT. This sequence encodes CSAQPGWEEKLFF.

The chain has TRBV29-1 and TRBJ1-4, with a tentative D call TRBD1 (5 bases). The length of the CDR3 is 15 residues. CDR1 and CDR2 from the germline V gene are SQVTM and ANQGSEA. Trimming left V 5 bases short and J 8 bases short, with 21 bases between. The CDR3 here is CSVRGVHTDGEKLFF. CDR3 coding DNA: TGCAGCGTTAGGGGTGTGCACACCGACGGAGAAAAACTGTTTTTT.

This sequence joins TRBV9 and TRBJ1-2; no firm D call. This CDR3 is built from 14 residues. V was cut by 2 bases and J by 4 bases, with 12 bases left in between. Germline CDR1 and CDR2: SGDLS and YYNGEE. Written as DNA, the CDR3 is TGTGCCAGCAGCGTGTCAGGCACGCCCTATGGCTACACCTTC. Translating it yields CASSVSGTPYGYTF.

This clone was seen once. The rearrangement uses TRBV28 and TRBJ2-3; no definite D call. V was clipped by 1 base and J by 6 bases, with 17 bases between them. The CDR3 is 16 residues long. Germline lookup yields CDR1 MDHEN and CDR2 SYDVKM. Here the CDR3 DNA reads TGTGCCAGCAGTTTATTCCAGGTTACAAAAGCGGATACGCAGTATTTT. Protein product: CASSLFQVTKADTQYF.

The chain recombines TRBV9 with TRBJ2-1; D possibly uses TRBD1 or TRBD2 (5 bases each). The CDR3 length is 13 residues. Looked up from germline, CDR1 is SGDLS and CDR2 is YYNGEE. Trimming stripped 1 base from V and 8 bases from J, with 10 bases between. The CDR3 coding sequence is TGTGCCAGCAGCGTACGAGGGGCTGATGAGCAGTTCTTC. Translated, it gives CASSVRGADEQFF.

About this clone itself: This sequence may be a read error, since a much larger clone differs from it by one base. This specimen includes other DNA sequences encoding the same CDR3. The chain uses TRBV6-5 and TRBJ1-2, with D possibly TRBD1 on 6 matching bases. This CDR3 region has 13 residues. The germline V gene has CDR1 MNHEY and CDR2 SVGAGI. The V and J ends lost 3 bases and 2 bases respectively, with 7 bases between them. The CDR3 sequence: CASSYTGNYGYTF. In DNA, the CDR3 is TGTGCCAGCAGTTATACAGGGAACTATGGCTACACCTTC.

The gene calls are TRBV11-2 and TRBJ1-1; D remains ambiguous. This CDR3 comprises 12 residues. Germline V gene lookup returns CDR1 SGHAT and CDR2 FQNNGV. The V gene lost 1 base and the J gene lost 7 bases, with 7 bases spanning the gap. The CDR3 nucleotides read TGTGCCAGCAGCTTAGTGGCAGGTGAAGCTTTCTTT. This codes for CASSLVAGEAFF.

J is TRBJ2-7 and V is TRBV6-9; 8 bases match TRBD1. This CDR3 has 14 residues. V lost 6 bases and J lost 4; bases outside the gene matches: 8. The germline V gene has CDR1 MNHGY and CDR2 SVAAGI. The CDR3 DNA follows: TGTGCCAGCAGGGGCGGACAGGGTGGTTACGAGCAGTACTTC. Protein product: CASRGGQGGYEQYF.

The rearrangement joins TRBV9 to TRBJ2-1; 8 nucleotides line up with TRBD2. Germline values: CDR1 SGDLS, CDR2 YYNGEE. V was pared by 2 bases and J by 9 bases, with 10 bases of the junction left unmatched. This CDR3 comprises 15 residues. This CDR3 reads CASSVRTSSESEQFF. DNA for the CDR3: TGTGCCAGCAGCGTCCGGACTAGCTCGGAGAGTGAGCAGTTCTTC.